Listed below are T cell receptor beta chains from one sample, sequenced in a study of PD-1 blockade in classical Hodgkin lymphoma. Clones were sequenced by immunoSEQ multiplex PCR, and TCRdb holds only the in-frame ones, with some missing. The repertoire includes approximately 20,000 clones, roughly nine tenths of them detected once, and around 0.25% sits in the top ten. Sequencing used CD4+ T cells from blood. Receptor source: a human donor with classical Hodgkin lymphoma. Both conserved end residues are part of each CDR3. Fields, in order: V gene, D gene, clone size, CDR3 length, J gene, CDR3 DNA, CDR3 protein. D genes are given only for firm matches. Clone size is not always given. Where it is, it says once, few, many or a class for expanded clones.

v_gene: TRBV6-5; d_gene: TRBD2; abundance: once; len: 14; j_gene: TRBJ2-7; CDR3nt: TGTGCCAGCAGTCGACTAGCGGGAGTAGACGAGCAGTACTTC; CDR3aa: CASSRLAGVDEQYF
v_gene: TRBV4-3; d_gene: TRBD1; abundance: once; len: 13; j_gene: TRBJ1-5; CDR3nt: TGCGCCAGCGGCGACAGGGTGGGTCAGCCCCAGCATTTT; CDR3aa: CASGDRVGQPQHF
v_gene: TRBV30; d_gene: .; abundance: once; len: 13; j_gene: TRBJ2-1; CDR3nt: TGTGCCTGGAGTAATTTGGCAGGAAATGAGCAGTTCTTC; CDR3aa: CAWSNLAGNEQFF
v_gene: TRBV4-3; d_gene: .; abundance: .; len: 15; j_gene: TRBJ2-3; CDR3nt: TGCGCCAGCAGCCAAGATAGGGCCGGGTATGATACGCAGTATTTT; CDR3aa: CASSQDRAGYDTQYF
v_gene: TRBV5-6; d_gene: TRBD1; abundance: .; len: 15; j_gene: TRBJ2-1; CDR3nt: TGTGCCAGCGAAGGGACAGTCTCATTCTACAATGAGCAGTTCTTC; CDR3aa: CASEGTVSFYNEQFF
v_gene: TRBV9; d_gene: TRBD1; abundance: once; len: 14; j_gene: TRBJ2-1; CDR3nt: TGTGCCAGCAGCGTCGTACAGGGGGCCGGTGAGCAGTTCTTC; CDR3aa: CASSVVQGAGEQFF
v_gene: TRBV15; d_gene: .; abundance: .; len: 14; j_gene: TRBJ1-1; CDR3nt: TGTGCCACCAGCAGACTTAAGGAGAACACTGAAGCTTTCTTT; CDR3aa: CATSRLKENTEAFF
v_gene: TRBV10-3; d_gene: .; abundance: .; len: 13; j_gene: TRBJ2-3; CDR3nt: TGTGCCATCAGTGAAGGGTCGTCAGATACGCAGTATTTT; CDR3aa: CAISEGSSDTQYF
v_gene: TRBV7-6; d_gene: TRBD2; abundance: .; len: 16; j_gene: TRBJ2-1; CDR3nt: TGTGCCAGCAGCCTTGGGACTAGCGGGAGTCGGGGTGAGCAGTTCTTC; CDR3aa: CASSLGTSGSRGEQFF
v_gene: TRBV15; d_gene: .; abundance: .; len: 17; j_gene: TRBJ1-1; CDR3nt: TGTGCCACCAGCAGAGATCTTGGGAGCTGGGGAAACACTGAAGCTTTCTTT; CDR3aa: CATSRDLGSWGNTEAFF
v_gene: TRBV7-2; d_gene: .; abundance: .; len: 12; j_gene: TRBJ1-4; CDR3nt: TGTGCCAGCAGCCTATTACAGGGAAAACTGTTTTTT; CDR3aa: CASSLLQGKLFF
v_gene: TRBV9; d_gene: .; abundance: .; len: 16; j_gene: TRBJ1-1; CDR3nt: TGTGCCAGCAGCCCCCGGGGAGGGGATATGAACACTGAAGCTTTCTTT; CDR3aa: CASSPRGGDMNTEAFF
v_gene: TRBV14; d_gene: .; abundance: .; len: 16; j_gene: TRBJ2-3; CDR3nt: TGTGCCAGCAGCCCTCAACGGGGATTCTACACAGATACGCAGTATTTT; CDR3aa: CASSPQRGFYTDTQYF
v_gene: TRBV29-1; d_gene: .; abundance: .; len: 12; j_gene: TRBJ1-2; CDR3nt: TGCAGCGTTGAAATGACGGAGGGTGGCTACACCTTC; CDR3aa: CSVEMTEGGYTF
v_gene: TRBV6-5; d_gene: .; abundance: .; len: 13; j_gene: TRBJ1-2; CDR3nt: TGTGCCAGCAGTTACACAACTAACTATGGCTACACCTTC; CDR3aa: CASSYTTNYGYTF
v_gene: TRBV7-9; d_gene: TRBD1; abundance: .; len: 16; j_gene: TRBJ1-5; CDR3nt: TGTGCCAGCAGCCGAGACAGGGGATATAGCAATCAGCCCCAGCATTTT; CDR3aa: CASSRDRGYSNQPQHF
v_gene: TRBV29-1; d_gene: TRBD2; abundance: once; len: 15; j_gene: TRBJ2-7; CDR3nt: TGCAGCGTCGAGGGGCTAGCGGGAGGTGCCTACGAGCAGTACTTC; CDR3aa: CSVEGLAGGAYEQYF
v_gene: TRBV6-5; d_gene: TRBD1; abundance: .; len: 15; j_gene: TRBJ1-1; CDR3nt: TGTGCCAGCAGACCTCCGGGACAGGGGAACACTGAAGCTTTCTTT; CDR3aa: CASRPPGQGNTEAFF
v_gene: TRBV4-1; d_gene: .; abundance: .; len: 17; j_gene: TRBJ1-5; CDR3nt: TGCGCCAGCAGCCATCTTCGGACCAGACGGCAGGATCAGCCCCAGCATTTT; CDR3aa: CASSHLRTRRQDQPQHF
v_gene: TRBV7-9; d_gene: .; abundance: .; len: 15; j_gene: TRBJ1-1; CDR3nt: TGTGCCAGCAGCCCTTACAGACAGGCGGGGACTGAAGCTTTCTTT; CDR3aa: CASSPYRQAGTEAFF
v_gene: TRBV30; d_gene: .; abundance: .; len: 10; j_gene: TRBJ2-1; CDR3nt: TGTGCCTGGAGTCGGGATGAGCAGTTCTTC; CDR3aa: CAWSRDEQFF
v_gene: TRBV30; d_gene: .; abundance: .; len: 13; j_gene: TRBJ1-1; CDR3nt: TGTGCCTGGAGTGTACCGGGGCCCACTGAAGCTTTCTTT; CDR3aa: CAWSVPGPTEAFF
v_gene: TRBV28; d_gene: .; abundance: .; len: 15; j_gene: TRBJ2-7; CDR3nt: TGTGCCAGCAGTCCGACGACGGGACATTACTACGAGCAGTACTTC; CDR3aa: CASSPTTGHYYEQYF
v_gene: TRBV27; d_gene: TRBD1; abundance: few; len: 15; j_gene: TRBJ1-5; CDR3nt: TGTGCCAGCAGTAGCCGGACAGGGAGGAATCAGCCCCAGCATTTT; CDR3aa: CASSSRTGRNQPQHF
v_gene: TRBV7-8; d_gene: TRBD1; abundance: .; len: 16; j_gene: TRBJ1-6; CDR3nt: TGTGCCAGCAGCCCTGGGGGACAGGGGTATAATTCACCCCTCCACTTT; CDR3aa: CASSPGGQGYNSPLHF
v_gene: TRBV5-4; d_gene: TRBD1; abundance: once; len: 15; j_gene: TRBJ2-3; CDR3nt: TGTGCCAGCAGCTTGGTGGGACAGGGGGCCAGGACGCAGTATTTT; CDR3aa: CASSLVGQGARTQYF
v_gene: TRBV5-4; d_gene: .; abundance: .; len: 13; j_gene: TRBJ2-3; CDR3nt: TGTGCCAGCAGCTTTACAGGGCAAGATACGCAGTATTTT; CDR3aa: CASSFTGQDTQYF
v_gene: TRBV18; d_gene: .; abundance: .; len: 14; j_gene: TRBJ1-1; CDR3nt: TGTGCCAGCTCACTAGGCCGGGCGAACACTGAAGCTTTCTTT; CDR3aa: CASSLGRANTEAFF
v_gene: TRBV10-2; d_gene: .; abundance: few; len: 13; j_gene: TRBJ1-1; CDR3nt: TGCGCCAGCAGTGAGTCGAGGGGTGGAGTGGCTTTCTTT; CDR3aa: CASSESRGGVAFF
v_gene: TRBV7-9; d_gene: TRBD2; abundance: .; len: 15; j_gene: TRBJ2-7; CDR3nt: TGTGCCAGCAGCAAGACTAGCGGGAGTTACTACGAGCAGTACTTC; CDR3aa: CASSKTSGSYYEQYF
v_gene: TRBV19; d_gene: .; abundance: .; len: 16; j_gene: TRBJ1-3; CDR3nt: TGTGCCAGTAGCATACGACGGACAAACTCTGGAAACACCATATATTTT; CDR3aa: CASSIRRTNSGNTIYF
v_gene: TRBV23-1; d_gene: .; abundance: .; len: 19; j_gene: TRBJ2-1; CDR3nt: TGCGCCAGCAGTCGTGTGTGGGCAGGGGATTTCTTCCTATACAATGAGCAGTTCTTC; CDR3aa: CASSRVWAGDFFLYNEQFF
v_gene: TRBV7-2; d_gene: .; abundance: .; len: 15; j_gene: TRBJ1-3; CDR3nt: TGTGCCAGCAGCTTAGTGGCAGGGGCTGGAAACACCATATATTTT; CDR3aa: CASSLVAGAGNTIYF
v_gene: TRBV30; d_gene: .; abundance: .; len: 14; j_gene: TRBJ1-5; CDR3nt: TGTGCCTGGAGTGTACGAGGACGAAATCAGCCCCAGCATTTT; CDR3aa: CAWSVRGRNQPQHF
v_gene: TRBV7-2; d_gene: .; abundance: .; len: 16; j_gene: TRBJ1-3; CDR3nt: TGTGCCAGCAGCTTAGGACGCGCAGGCGGGGGAAACACCATATATTTT; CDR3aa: CASSLGRAGGGNTIYF
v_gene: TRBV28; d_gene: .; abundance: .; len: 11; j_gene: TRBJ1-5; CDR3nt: TGTGCCAGCAGACTCAATCAGCCCCAGCATTTT; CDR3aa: CASRLNQPQHF
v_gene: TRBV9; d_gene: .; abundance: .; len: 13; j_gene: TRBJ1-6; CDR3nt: TGTGCCAGCAGCGTAGAAAGGAGATCACCCCTCCACTTT; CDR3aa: CASSVERRSPLHF
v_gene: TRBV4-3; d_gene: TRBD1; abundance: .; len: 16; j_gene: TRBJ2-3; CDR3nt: TGCGCCAGCAGCCAAGACACGGGACAGGGCACAGATACGCAGTATTTT; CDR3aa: CASSQDTGQGTDTQYF
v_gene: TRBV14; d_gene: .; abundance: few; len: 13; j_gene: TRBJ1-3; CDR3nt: TGTGCCAGCAGCCATGTATCTGGAAACACCATATATTTT; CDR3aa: CASSHVSGNTIYF
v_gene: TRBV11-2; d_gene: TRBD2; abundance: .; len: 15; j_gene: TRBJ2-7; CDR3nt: TGTGCCAGCAGTTCGACTAGCGGGGCCCCCTACGAGCAGTACTTC; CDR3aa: CASSSTSGAPYEQYF
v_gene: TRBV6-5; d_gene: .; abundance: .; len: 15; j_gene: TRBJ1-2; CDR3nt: TGTGCCAGCAGTTACTCGACAGTTGCGGACTATGGCTACACCTTC; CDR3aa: CASSYSTVADYGYTF
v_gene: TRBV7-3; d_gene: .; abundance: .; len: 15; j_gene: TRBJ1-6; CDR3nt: TGTGCCAGCAGCTACGACAAAGCATATAATTCACCCCTCCACTTT; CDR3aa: CASSYDKAYNSPLHF
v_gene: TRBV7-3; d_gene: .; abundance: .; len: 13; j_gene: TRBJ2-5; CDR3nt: TGTGCCAGCAGCCCAGGGGTCCAGGAGACCCAGTACTTC; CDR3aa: CASSPGVQETQYF
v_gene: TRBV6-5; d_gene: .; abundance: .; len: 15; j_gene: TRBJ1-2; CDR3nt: TGTGCCAGCAGTTACTCGACGTGGGCAGGTGGTGGCTACACCTTC; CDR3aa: CASSYSTWAGGGYTF
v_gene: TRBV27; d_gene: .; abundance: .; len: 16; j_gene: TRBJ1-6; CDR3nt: TGTGCCAGCAGTTTCATCCGGAGCTCCTATAATTCACCCCTCCACTTT; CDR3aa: CASSFIRSSYNSPLHF
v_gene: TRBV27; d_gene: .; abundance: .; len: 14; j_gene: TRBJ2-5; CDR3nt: TGTGCCAGCAGTTTATCCGGGACTGAAGAGACCCAGTACTTC; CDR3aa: CASSLSGTEETQYF
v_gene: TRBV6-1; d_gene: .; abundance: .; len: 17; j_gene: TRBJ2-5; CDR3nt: TGTGCCAGCAGTGAAGCCATCACGGGTAGTCATGGGGAGACCCAGTACTTC; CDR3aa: CASSEAITGSHGETQYF
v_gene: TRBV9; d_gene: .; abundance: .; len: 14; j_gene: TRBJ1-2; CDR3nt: TGTGCCAGCAGCGGACCGGGACCGGTTTCGGGCTACACCTTC; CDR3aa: CASSGPGPVSGYTF
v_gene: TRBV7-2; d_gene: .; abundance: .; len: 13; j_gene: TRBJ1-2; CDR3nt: TGTGCCAGCAGCTTAGTACTGGGGTGGGGCTACACCTTC; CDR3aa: CASSLVLGWGYTF
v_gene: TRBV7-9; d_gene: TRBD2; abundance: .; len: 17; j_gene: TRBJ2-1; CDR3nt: TGTGCCAGCAGCTTAGCGGGAAAGCGGGAGGGCCGTAGAATCCAGTTCTTC; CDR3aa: CASSLAGKREGRRIQFF
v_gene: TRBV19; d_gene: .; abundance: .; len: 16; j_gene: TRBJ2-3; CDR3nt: TGTGCCAGTTCGGATCCTTTGGGACCAACGGCGGATACGCAGTATTTT; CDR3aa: CASSDPLGPTADTQYF
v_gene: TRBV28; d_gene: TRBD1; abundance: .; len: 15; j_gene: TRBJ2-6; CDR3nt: TGTGCCAGCAGCCCACAGGGGCCTGGGGCCAACGTCCTGACTTTC; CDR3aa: CASSPQGPGANVLTF
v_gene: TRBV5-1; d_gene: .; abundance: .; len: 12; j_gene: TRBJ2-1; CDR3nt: TGCGCCAGCAGCGTGGGTTTCGATGAGCAGTTCTTC; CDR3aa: CASSVGFDEQFF
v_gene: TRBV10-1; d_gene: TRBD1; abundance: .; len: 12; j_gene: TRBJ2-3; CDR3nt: TGCGCCAGCAGTACAGGGGCAGATACGCAGTATTTT; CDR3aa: CASSTGADTQYF